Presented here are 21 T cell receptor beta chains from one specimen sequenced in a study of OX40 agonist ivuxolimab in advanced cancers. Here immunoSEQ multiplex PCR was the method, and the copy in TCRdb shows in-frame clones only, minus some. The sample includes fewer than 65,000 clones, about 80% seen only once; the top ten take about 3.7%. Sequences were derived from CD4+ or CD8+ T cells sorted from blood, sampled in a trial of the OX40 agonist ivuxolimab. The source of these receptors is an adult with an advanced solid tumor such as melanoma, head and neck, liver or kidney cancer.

In DNA, the CDR3 is TGTGCCAGCAGCTTAGGGGGGGCGACCTACAATGAGCAGTTCTTC. Translating gives CASSLGGATYNEQFF. V gene TRBV7-7 combines with J gene TRBJ2-1; either TRBD1 or TRBD2 may supply D (6 bases each). Germline V lookup: CDR1 SSHAT, CDR2 FNYEAQ (reference sequence). The CDR3 is made up of 15 amino acids. The V end was cut by 1 base, the J end by 2 bases, with 9 bases between.

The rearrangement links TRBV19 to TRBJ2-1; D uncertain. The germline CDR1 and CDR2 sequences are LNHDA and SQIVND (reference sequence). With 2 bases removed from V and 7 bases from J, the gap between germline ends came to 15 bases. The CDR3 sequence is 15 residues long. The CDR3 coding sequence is TGTGCCAGTAGTATAATAGCCTTTCTGGGGAATGAGCAGTTCTTC. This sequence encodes CASSIIAFLGNEQFF.

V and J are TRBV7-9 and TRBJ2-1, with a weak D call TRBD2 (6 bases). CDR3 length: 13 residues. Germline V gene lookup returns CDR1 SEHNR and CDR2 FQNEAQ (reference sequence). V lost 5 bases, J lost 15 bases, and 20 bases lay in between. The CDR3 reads CASSPSYVVGGFF. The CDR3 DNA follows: TGTGCCAGCAGCCCCTCTTACGTAGTGGGAGGGTTCTTC.

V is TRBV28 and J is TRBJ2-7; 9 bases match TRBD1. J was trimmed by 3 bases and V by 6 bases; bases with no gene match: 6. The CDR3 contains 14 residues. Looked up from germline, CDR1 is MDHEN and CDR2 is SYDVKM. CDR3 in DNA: TGTGCCAGCAGCTCCGGGACAGGGCTCTACGAGCAGTACTTC. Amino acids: CASSSGTGLYEQYF.

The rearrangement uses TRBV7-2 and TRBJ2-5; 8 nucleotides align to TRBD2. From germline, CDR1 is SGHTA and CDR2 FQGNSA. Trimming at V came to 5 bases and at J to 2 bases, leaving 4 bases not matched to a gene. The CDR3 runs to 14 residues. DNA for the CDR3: TGTGCCAGCAGCGGGGCGGGAGGTCAAGAGACCCAGTACTTC. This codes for CASSGAGGQETQYF.

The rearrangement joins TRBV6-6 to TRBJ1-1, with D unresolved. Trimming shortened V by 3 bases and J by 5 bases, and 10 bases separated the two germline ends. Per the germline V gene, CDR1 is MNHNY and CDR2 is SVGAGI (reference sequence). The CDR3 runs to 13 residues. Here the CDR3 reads CASSYVGGTEAFF. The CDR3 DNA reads TGTGCCAGCAGTTATGTAGGCGGGACTGAAGCTTTCTTT.

CDR3 loop: CASSQEWPGDYEQYF. In DNA form, the CDR3 reads TGCGCCAGCAGCCAAGAGTGGCCAGGGGACTACGAGCAGTACTTC. The chain is built from TRBV4-1 and TRBJ2-7; a weak D match, TRBD1 (6 bases). This CDR3 comprises 15 residues. Germline loops: CDR1 MGHRA, CDR2 YSYEKL. Trimming took off 0 bases at V and 3 bases at J, with 12 bases between the two ends.

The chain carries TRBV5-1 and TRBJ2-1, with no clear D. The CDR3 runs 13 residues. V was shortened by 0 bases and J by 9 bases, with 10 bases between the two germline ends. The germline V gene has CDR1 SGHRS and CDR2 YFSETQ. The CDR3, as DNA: TGCGCCAGCAGCTTGGCCGGTGTGCGTGAGCAGTTCTTC. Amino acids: CASSLAGVREQFF.

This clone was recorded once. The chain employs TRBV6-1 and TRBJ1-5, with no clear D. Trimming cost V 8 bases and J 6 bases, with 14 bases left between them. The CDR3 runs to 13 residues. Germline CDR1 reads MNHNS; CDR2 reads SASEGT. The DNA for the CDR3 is TGTGCCAGCGGTTCGGCTACTGCTCAGCCCCAGCATTTT. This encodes CASGSATAQPQHF.

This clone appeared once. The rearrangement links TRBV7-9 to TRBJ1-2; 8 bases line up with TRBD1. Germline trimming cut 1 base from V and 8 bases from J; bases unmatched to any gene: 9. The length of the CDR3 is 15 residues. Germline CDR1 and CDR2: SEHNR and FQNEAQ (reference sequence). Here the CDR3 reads CASSLEGVRGRGYTF. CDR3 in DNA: TGTGCCAGCAGCTTAGAGGGCGTCAGGGGGCGAGGCTACACCTTC.

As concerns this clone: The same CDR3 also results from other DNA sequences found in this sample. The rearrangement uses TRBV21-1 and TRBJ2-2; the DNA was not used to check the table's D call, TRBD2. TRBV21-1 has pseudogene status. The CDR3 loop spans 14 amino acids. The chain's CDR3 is CASSRKTRTGELFF. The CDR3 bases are TGTGCCAGCAGCAGGAAGACTAGAACCGGGGAGCTGTTTTTT.

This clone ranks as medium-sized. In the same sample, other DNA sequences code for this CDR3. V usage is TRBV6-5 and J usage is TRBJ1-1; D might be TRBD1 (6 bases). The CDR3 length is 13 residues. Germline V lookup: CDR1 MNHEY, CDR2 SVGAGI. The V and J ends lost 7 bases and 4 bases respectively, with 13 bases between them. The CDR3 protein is CASNKQGSTEAFF. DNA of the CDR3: TGTGCCAGCAATAAGCAGGGGAGCACTGAAGCTTTCTTT.

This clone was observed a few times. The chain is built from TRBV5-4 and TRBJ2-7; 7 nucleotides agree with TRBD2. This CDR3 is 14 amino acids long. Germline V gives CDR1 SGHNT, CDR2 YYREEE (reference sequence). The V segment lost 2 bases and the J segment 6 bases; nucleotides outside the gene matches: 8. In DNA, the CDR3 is TGTGCCAGCAGCTTCGGGACTAATATTCGCGAGCAGTACTTC. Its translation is CASSFGTNIREQYF. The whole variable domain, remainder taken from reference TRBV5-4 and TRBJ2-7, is ETGVTQSPTHLIKTRGQQVTLRCSSQSGHNTVSWYQQALGQGPQFIFQYYREEENGRGNFPPRFSGLQFPNYSSELNVNALELDDSALYLCASSFGTNIREQYFGPGTRLTVT.

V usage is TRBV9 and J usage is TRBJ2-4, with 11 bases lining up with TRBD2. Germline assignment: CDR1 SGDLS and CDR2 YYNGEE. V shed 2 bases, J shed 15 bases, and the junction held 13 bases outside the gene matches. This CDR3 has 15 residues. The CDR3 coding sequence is TGTGCCAGCAGCGTCACCGGGACTAGCGGAGGGGACCTGTACTTC. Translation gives CASSVTGTSGGDLYF.

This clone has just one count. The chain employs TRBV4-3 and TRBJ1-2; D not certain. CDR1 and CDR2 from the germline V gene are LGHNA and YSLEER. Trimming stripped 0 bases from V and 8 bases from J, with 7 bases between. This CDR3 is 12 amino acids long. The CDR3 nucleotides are TGCGCCAGCAGCCAAGATTTTGTGGGCTACACCTTC. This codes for CASSQDFVGYTF.

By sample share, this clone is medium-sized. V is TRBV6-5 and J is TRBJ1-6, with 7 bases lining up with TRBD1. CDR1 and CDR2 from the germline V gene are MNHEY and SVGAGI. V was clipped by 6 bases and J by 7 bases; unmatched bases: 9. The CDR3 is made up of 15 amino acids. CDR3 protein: CASSPSGTANSPLHF. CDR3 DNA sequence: TGTGCCAGCAGCCCCTCCGGGACAGCCAATTCACCCCTCCACTTT.

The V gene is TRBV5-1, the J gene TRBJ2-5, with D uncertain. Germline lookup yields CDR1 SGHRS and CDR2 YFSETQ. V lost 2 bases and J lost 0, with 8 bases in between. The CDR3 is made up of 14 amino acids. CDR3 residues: CASSFSGNQETQYF. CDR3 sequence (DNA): TGCGCCAGCAGCTTTTCTGGGAACCAAGAGACCCAGTACTTC. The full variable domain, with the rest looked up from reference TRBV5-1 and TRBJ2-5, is KAGVTQTPRYLIKTRGQQVTLSCSPISGHRSVSWYQQTPGQGLQFLFEYFSETQRNKGNFPGRFSGRQFSNSRSEMNVSTLELGDSALYLCASSFSGNQETQYFGPGTRLLVL.

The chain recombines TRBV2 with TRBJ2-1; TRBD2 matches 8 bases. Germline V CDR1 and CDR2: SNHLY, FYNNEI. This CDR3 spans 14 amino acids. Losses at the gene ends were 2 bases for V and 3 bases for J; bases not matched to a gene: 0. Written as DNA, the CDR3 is TGTGCCAGCAGTGAACGGGGGGGCTACAATGAGCAGTTCTTC. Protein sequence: CASSERGGYNEQFF.

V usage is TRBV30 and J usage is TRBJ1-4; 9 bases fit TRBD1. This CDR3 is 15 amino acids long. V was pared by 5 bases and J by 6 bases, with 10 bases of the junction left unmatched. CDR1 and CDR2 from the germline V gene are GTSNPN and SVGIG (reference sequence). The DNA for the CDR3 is TGTGCCTGGGGCAAAGGTGGGACAGGGTATGAAAAACTGTTTTTT. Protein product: CAWGKGGTGYEKLFF.

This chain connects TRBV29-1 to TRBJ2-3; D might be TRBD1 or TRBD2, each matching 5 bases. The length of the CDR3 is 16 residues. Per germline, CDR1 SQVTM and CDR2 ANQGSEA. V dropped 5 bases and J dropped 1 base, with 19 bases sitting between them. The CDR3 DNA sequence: TGCAGCGTTTGGGCTAGGAAGGGGACGCGCACAGATACGCAGTATTTT. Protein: CSVWARKGTRTDTQYF.

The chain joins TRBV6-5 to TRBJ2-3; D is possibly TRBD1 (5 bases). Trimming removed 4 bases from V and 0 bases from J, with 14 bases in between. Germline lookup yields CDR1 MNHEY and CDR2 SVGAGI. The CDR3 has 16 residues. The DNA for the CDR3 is TGTGCCAGCAGTTCCCTAGGGGATACTAGCACAGATACGCAGTATTTT. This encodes CASSSLGDTSTDTQYF.